This T cell receptor (beta chain) was identified in a study of cytomegalovirus exposure and HLA in healthy donors. Study observations and caveats: Roughly uniform depth of sequencing across donors was assumed in presence/absence analyses. TRBV6-2, TRBV6-3 and some other V segments were unresolvable in 87-base-pair reads. Common viral pathogens were later found to be apparently linked to several of the most significant clusters.

The CDR3 contains 15 residues. Germline-derived CDR1 and CDR2 are SEHNR and FQNEAQ (reference sequence). V was clipped by 1 base and J by 3 bases, with 9 bases between them. This clone was detected a few times. The antigen remains undetermined. With 60 Vbeta and 13 Jbeta primers, the PCR was carried out. Original processing notes: A later analysis counted approximately 80 million unique TCR beta chains, 10 million to 12 million shared. The method was immunoSEQ multiplex PCR; TCRdb's version includes in-frame clones alone and lacks a portion of them. The V and J calls and the clone size are those of that table, but D and trimming were determined from the DNA. The data hold more than 95,000 clones, with about four fifths observed a single time.

V gene TRBV7-9 combines with J gene TRBJ2-2; D not resolved. The receptor was isolated from a young man in good health and CMV-seronegative. The sample consisted of PBMCs. Here the CDR3 DNA reads TGTGCCAGCAGCTTAGGGAGTGAATACACCGGGGAGCTGTTTTTT. This encodes CASSLGSEYTGELFF.